This T cell receptor beta chain is drawn from a study of T cell repertoires in cytomegalovirus infection. Study-level information: Public TCR beta signature analysis indicated the presence of both CMV infection and matching HLA type. General study results and limits: Pooled public TCR beta family frequency picked out CMV carriers with the relevant HLA. Dominant in the ex vivo response were TCR beta clonotypes restricted by HLA-C and specific for CMV.

MiXCR was run by TCRdb on the reads, yielding one entry per CDR3 protein. The repertoire consists of about 530,000 distinct CDR3 sequences, with more than 25% occurring once and the leading ten covering about 12%. This CDR3 spans 14 amino acids. Germline V CDR1 and CDR2: MNHNY, SVGAGI (reference sequence). Trimming removed 1 base from V and 0 bases from J, with 4 bases in between. This clonotype has at least ten counts. No antigen is known for it. The sequenced sample was PBMCs. The rearrangement links TRBV6-6 to TRBJ1-5; D not certain. This TCR was sampled from a human donor in good health (CMV status not recorded). Some clones in this sample may be carry-over from other donors' samples. The DNA of the CDR3 is TGTGCCAGCAGTTACTTGGCTAGCAATCAGCCCCAGCATTTT. Translating it yields CASSYLASNQPQHF.